This TCR beta chain was recorded in a study of cytomegalovirus exposure and HLA in healthy donors. Study conclusions and caveats: Later work found most CMV-associated TCR beta chains apparently HLA-restricted. TCR beta V- and J-gene trimming, according to a later analysis, was linked to a missense DCLRE1C variant. Compared with the roughly 670-donor mean, an Asian-associated ancestry cluster reportedly had fewer N-insertions, according to a later analysis. Highest at DRB1 and lowest at HLA-C, TCR association rates differed among HLA loci in a later analysis.

A multiplex PCR was run with 60 Vbeta primers and 13 Jbeta primers. Here immunoSEQ multiplex PCR was the method, and the copy in TCRdb shows in-frame clones only, minus some. The table includes 95,000 to 130,000 clones, around 70% detected once. CDR3 length equals 15 residues. The germline V and J ends were trimmed by 2 bases and 0 bases, with 10 bases remaining between them. CDR1 MGHDK and CDR2 SYGVNS come from the germline V gene. This clone was detected only once. Its specificity is unknown. Source material: PBMCs. V and J are TRBV25-1 and TRBJ1-1; possible D gene TRBD1, 6 bases. This clonotype originated in a woman between 18 and 29 years old in good health and CMV-seronegative. For the CDR3, the DNA is TGTGCCAGCAGTGAAATAGCAGGGGTGAACACTGAAGCTTTCTTT. Its translation is CASSEIAGVNTEAFF.